The rows below give T cell receptor beta chains drawn from one sample of a study of T cell responses to AZD1222 COVID-19 vaccine. This table comes from immunoSEQ multiplex PCR, and its TCRdb copy is limited to in-frame clones, with some not included. The sample holds 60,000 to 75,000 clones, roughly 85% seen once. Here the sequenced sample was peripheral blood, taken on day 0 of AZD1222 vaccination. The receptors come from an adult in good health. CDR3s include the opening cysteine and the closing phenylalanine or tryptophan. D genes are given only for firm matches. Clone size is not always given. Where it is, it says once, few, many or a class for expanded clones.

V gene	clone size	J gene	D gene	CDR3 DNA	CDR3 protein
TRBV30	.	TRBJ2-3	TRBD1	TGTGCCTGCGAGAAACAGGGGGCCTCAGATACGCAGTATTTT	CACEKQGASDTQYF
TRBV5-1	many	TRBJ2-6	.	TGCGCCAGCAGCTCAGGGAGTAGCGGGGCCAACGTCCTGACTTTC	CASSSGSSGANVLTF
TRBV7-9	.	TRBJ2-2	TRBD2	TGTGCCAGCAGCTTAATTAGCGGGGCTACCGGGGAGCTGTTTTTT	CASSLISGATGELFF
TRBV11-3	.	TRBJ1-3	.	TGTGCCAGCAGCTTAGATAAACAGGGCTCTGGAAACACCATATATTTT	CASSLDKQGSGNTIYF
TRBV19	.	TRBJ1-3	.	TGTGCCAGTAGGTCGGGGAGCTCTGGAAACACCATATATTTT	CASRSGSSGNTIYF
TRBV9	.	TRBJ2-5	.	TGTGCCAGCAGCACGGGTCTCCAAGAGACCCAGTACTTC	CASSTGLQETQYF
TRBV5-6	.	TRBJ1-2	.	TGTGCCAGCAGCTTGGGCAGTGTCGGAAACTATGGCTACACCTTC	CASSLGSVGNYGYTF
TRBV6-6	.	TRBJ2-1	.	TGTGCCAGCAGTTACTCCGACAGCTACAATGAGCAGTTCTTC	CASSYSDSYNEQFF
TRBV15	.	TRBJ1-4	.	TGTGCCACCAGCAAACCAGACAGGCGTCAGAAACTGTTTTTT	CATSKPDRRQKLFF
TRBV5-1	.	TRBJ1-2	.	TGCGCCAGCAGCCCGCAGGAGGGGCTGGGTGGCTACACCTTC	CASSPQEGLGGYTF
TRBV15	.	TRBJ2-1	TRBD1	TGTGCCACTGAGAACGGAGACAGGGGGTTCTTC	CATENGDRGFF
TRBV29-1	.	TRBJ2-7	TRBD1	TGCAGCGTAAACAGGGGGCACGAGCAGTACTTC	CSVNRGHEQYF
TRBV5-5	.	TRBJ1-3	TRBD1	TGTGCCAGCAGCACCGCGCAGGACAGGGCTGGAAACACCATATATTTT	CASSTAQDRAGNTIYF
TRBV19	.	TRBJ1-2	.	TGTGCCAGTAGTATTAGGGGTGGCGGCTACACCTTC	CASSIRGGGYTF
TRBV3-1/TRBV3-2	.	TRBJ1-1	.	TGTGCCAGCAGCCAAGTCTTGAACACTGAAGCTTTCTTT	CASSQVLNTEAFF
TRBV19	.	TRBJ1-2	.	TGTGCCAGTAGTATCAGGCAGGGCTATGGCTACACCTTC	CASSIRQGYGYTF
TRBV5-1	.	TRBJ1-4	TRBD1	TGCGCCAGCAGCTGGGGGACAGACAAGGTGGAAAAACTGTTTTTT	CASSWGTDKVEKLFF
TRBV10-2	.	TRBJ1-2	.	TGCGCCAGCAGGGCTAGGGACACCTCTAACTATGGCTACACCTTC	CASRARDTSNYGYTF
TRBV29-1	.	TRBJ1-2	TRBD1	TGCAGCGTTGACCAGGGGGACAGCGTTAACTTC	CSVDQGDSVNF
TRBV28	.	TRBJ1-1	.	TGTGCCAGCAGCCGGGACATCGATTTGAACACTGAAGCTTTCTTT	CASSRDIDLNTEAFF
TRBV28	few	TRBJ1-3	.	TGTGCCAGCAGTCTCATCGCACAATCACACACCATATATTTT	CASSLIAQSHTIYF
TRBV3-1/TRBV3-2	.	TRBJ2-3	TRBD2	TGTGCCAGCAGCCCTTGGACTAGCGGGGCTAGCACAGATACGCAGTATTTT	CASSPWTSGASTDTQYF
TRBV11-3	.	TRBJ1-3	TRBD1	TGTGCCAGCAGCCCGGGACAGGGTCCTGGAAACACCATATATTTT	CASSPGQGPGNTIYF
TRBV11-1	.	TRBJ2-2	.	TGTGCCAGCAGCTTATTGATGTACACCGGGGAGCTGTTTTTT	CASSLLMYTGELFF
TRBV5-1	.	TRBJ1-1	TRBD1	TGCGCCAGCAGCCATTCGACAGGGGTTGACACTGAAGCTTTCTTT	CASSHSTGVDTEAFF
TRBV20-1	.	TRBJ1-4	.	TGCAGTGCTATTGAGGGCGCGGGTGAAAAACTGTTTTTT	CSAIEGAGEKLFF
TRBV7-9	.	TRBJ2-1	.	TGTGCCAGCAGCTTAGCCCGGGGGGAGCAGTTCTTC	CASSLARGEQFF
TRBV7-7	.	TRBJ2-2	TRBD1	TGTGCTAGCAGCCCAAGGGACAGGGCGAACACCGGGGAGCTGTTTTTT	CASSPRDRANTGELFF
TRBV28	.	TRBJ2-2	TRBD1	TGTGCCAGCAGTCGACAGGGAGTCGCCGGGGAGCTGTTTTTT	CASSRQGVAGELFF
TRBV27	once	TRBJ1-3	.	TGTGCCAGCAGTTTTTCCAGGGCTGGAAACACCATATATTTT	CASSFSRAGNTIYF
TRBV5-4	.	TRBJ2-4	.	TGTGCCAGCAGCTTGGACGGCGGGGCGGGGAGATCCAAAAACATTCAGTACTTC	CASSLDGGAGRSKNIQYF
TRBV3-1/TRBV3-2	.	TRBJ2-2	.	TGTGCCAGCAGCCAAGATCCTACAACCGGGGAGCTGTTTTTT	CASSQDPTTGELFF
TRBV7-9	.	TRBJ1-1	.	TGTGCCAGCAGCTTTGGGGCTCTTGAAGCTTTCTTT	CASSFGALEAFF
TRBV9	.	TRBJ1-2	.	TGTGCCAGCAGCGTAGGAGTACCCAGAAACATCGTTAGCTACACCTTC	CASSVGVPRNIVSYTF
TRBV15	.	TRBJ2-2	.	TGTGCCACCAGCAGGGGAGGGACAGGGGAGCTGTTTTTT	CATSRGGTGELFF
TRBV27	.	TRBJ2-7	.	TGTGCCAGCAGCCCACAGGGTCTTCCTTACGAGCAGTACTTC	CASSPQGLPYEQYF
TRBV3-1/TRBV3-2	.	TRBJ1-2	.	TGTGCCAGCAGCCAAGCTTCTGGAGGGTCCCGCGACGGCTACACCTTC	CASSQASGGSRDGYTF
TRBV23-1	once	TRBJ1-3	TRBD1	TGCGCCAGCAGTCCTATCCAGGGGGCCGGAAACACCATATATTTT	CASSPIQGAGNTIYF
TRBV23-1	.	TRBJ1-5	.	TGCGCCAGCAGTCGGGCTGGCAATCAGCCCCAGCATTTT	CASSRAGNQPQHF
TRBV9	.	TRBJ1-3	.	TGTGCCAGCAGCGTTACAACGGGTTCCTCTGGAAACACCATATATTTT	CASSVTTGSSGNTIYF
TRBV7-8	.	TRBJ2-2	.	TGTGCCAGCAGCTTAGAGGCAGGGGAGTCCGGGGAGCTGTTTTTT	CASSLEAGESGELFF
TRBV19	.	TRBJ1-5	TRBD1	TGTGCCAGTTTGGGACAGGGCGTAGGGCAGCCCCAGCATTTT	CASLGQGVGQPQHF
TRBV28	.	TRBJ1-1	.	TGTGCCAGCAGTGTTCAGGGGAACACTGAAGCTTTCTTT	CASSVQGNTEAFF
TRBV19	.	TRBJ1-2	.	TGTGCCAGTAGTATCCCAGGGACCAGGGATGGCTACACCTTC	CASSIPGTRDGYTF
TRBV19	.	TRBJ1-5	.	TGTGCCAGTAGTTTAGTAAAAACCCAGCCCCAGCATTTT	CASSLVKTQPQHF
TRBV2	.	TRBJ1-1	.	TGTGCCAGCAGTGCACGAGGAAAGAACACTGAAGCTTTCTTT	CASSARGKNTEAFF
TRBV5-6	.	TRBJ1-5	.	TGTGCCAGCAGCTCGGGATTAGATAGCAATCAGCCCCAGCATTTT	CASSSGLDSNQPQHF
TRBV11-2	.	TRBJ2-7	TRBD1	TGTGCCAGCAGCAGGGGGACAGACTACGAGCAGTACTTC	CASSRGTDYEQYF
TRBV5-4	.	TRBJ2-7	.	TGTGCCAGCAGCACCCGGCCAGCCTCCTACGAGCAGTACTTC	CASSTRPASYEQYF
TRBV5-8	.	TRBJ2-2	.	TGTGCCAGCAGCTTGGGTTACGGGGTCCCCGGGGAGCTGTTTTTT	CASSLGYGVPGELFF
TRBV28	.	TRBJ2-3	.	TGTGCCAGCAGTTCCTCCCTAGTCCACACAGATACGCAGTATTTT	CASSSSLVHTDTQYF
TRBV18	few	TRBJ1-5	.	TGTGCCAGCTCACCAAATACATCGATCCATAGCAATCAGCCCCAGCATTTT	CASSPNTSIHSNQPQHF
TRBV12-3/TRBV12-4	.	TRBJ2-7	.	TGTGCCAGCGGAGGGCAGCCCTACGAGCAGTACTTC	CASGGQPYEQYF
TRBV19	.	TRBJ2-2	TRBD2	TGTGCCAGTAGTTCCTTAGCGGGGGCCCCTGGGGAGCTGTTTTTT	CASSSLAGAPGELFF
TRBV6-5	.	TRBJ1-1	.	TGTGCCAGCAGCCGGGCCCGGGCTGAAGCTTTCTTT	CASSRARAEAFF
TRBV11-3	.	TRBJ2-1	.	TGTGCCAGCAGCGCCCGGACGATTAACAATGAGCAGTTCTTC	CASSARTINNEQFF
TRBV5-5	.	TRBJ1-2	.	TGTGCCAGCAGCGTGGGGGCACAAGGCTACACCTTC	CASSVGAQGYTF
TRBV5-3	.	TRBJ1-3	.	TGTGCCAGAAGATTTGGCCCGGATAGCTTGAGCTCTGGAAACACCATATATTTT	CARRFGPDSLSSGNTIYF
TRBV19	.	TRBJ2-2	.	TGTGCCAGTACCCTGGGGAGGGGGCGGACCGGGGAGCTGTTTTTT	CASTLGRGRTGELFF
TRBV7-2	.	TRBJ1-2	.	TGTGCCAGCAGCCCCCGGACTCCTCAGTCGTCTGGCTACACCTTC	CASSPRTPQSSGYTF